A selection of T cell receptor beta chains follows, all from one sample in a study of T cells in Graves' hyperthyroidism and ophthalmopathy. MiXCR was run by TCRdb on the multiplex PCR reads, yielding one entry per CDR3 protein. The sample records around 350,000 distinct CDR3 sequences, about 15% being singletons. The sequenced sample was blood. The receptors shown here come from a woman in her thirties with Graves' ophthalmopathy. CDR3s include the opening cysteine and the closing phenylalanine or tryptophan.

J | V | CDR3
TRBJ2-3 | TRBV10-2 | CASSNPVGGTDTQYF
TRBJ2-1 | TRBV6-5 | CASSYAGGANEQFF
TRBJ2-7 | TRBV27 | CASSSPGQGIYEQYF
TRBJ2-7 | TRBV27 | CASSPRGLDQYEQYF
TRBJ1-4 | TRBV7-9 | CASSLVLGQGAFLANEKLFF
TRBJ2-2 | TRBV20-1 | CSASSNTGELFF
TRBJ2-7 | TRBV20-1 | CSATATSGRIIAYEQYF
TRBJ1-2 | TRBV5-6 | CASSPGRAGNYGYTF
TRBJ2-3 | TRBV24-1 | CATSDSGVDTQYF
TRBJ1-5 | TRBV28 | CASGRTGGNQPQHF
TRBJ1-1 | TRBV7-9 | CASNQGMNTEAFF
TRBJ1-1 | TRBV28 | CASRGDGGNTEAFF
TRBJ1-5 | TRBV6-1 | CASSWPSDRGVVVNQPQHF
TRBJ2-3 | TRBV27 | CASRTGRLSTDTQYF
TRBJ1-1 | TRBV28 | CASRAFYEEIEAFF
TRBJ1-1 | TRBV20-1 | CSAPGFRQVETEAFF
TRBJ2-5 | TRBV11-2 | CASAGETQYF
TRBJ2-5 | TRBV20-1 | CSASVGLARETQYF